Shown below are 21 T cell receptor beta chains from a single sample sequenced in a study of T cells in Graves' hyperthyroidism and ophthalmopathy. Researchers took RNA transcripts and amplified the TCR beta CDR3 regions from them. During a first-round RT-PCR of the TCR CDR3, the HTBI primer set was used. A single record per CDR3 protein comes from TCRdb applying MiXCR to the multiplex PCR reads. In the table there are about 370,000 distinct CDR3 sequences, 13% to 15% of which are singletons. Material: blood. The source of these receptors is a woman aged 55-70 years with Graves' ophthalmopathy.

The chain carries TRBV19 and TRBJ2-1; D gene uncertain. CDR3 length: 15 residues. V lost 3 bases and J 0 bases, leaving 9 bases between the germline ends. Germline CDR1 LNHDA, CDR2 SQIVND (reference sequence). The CDR3, as DNA: TGTGCCAGTAGTATTCGGGCTGACTCCTACAATGAGCAGTTCTTC. This sequence encodes CASSIRADSYNEQFF.

This clonotype was observed many times. This rearrangement joins TRBV10-3 to TRBJ2-7, with 8 bases that match TRBD1. Germline trimming cut 6 bases from V and 7 bases from J; bases unmatched to any gene: 8. This CDR3 region has 13 residues. Germline CDR1 ENHRY, CDR2 SYGVKD. The CDR3 DNA reads as TGTGCCATCAGGCCGGGACAGGCTTTAGAGCAGTACTTC. Encoded protein: CAIRPGQALEQYF.

This clonotype was detected only a few times. The chain employs TRBV28 and TRBJ2-6; tentatively, D is TRBD2 (5 bases). The germline V gene has CDR1 MDHEN and CDR2 SYDVKM. Trimming stripped 3 bases from V and 2 bases from J, with 8 bases between. The CDR3 loop spans 15 amino acids. The CDR3 DNA follows: TGTGCCAGCAGTTTTTCGGGGACTGGGGCCAACGTCCTGACTTTC. The encoded protein is CASSFSGTGANVLTF. Supplemented by reference TRBV28 and TRBJ2-6, the full variable domain reads DVKVTQSSRYLVKRTGEKVFLECVQDMDHENMFWYRQDPGLGLRLIYFSYDVKMKEKGDIPEGYSVSREKKERFSLILESASTNQTSMYLCASSFSGTGANVLTFGAGSRLTVL.

Only a few counts were recorded for this clonotype. This chain links TRBV29-1 with TRBJ2-7; 9 bases are a match to TRBD1. This CDR3 spans 14 amino acids. Per germline, CDR1 SQVTM and CDR2 ANQGSEA. Trimming removed 5 bases from V and 1 base from J; junction bases left unmatched: 6. The DNA for the CDR3 is TGCAGCGTTCTTCTACAGGGGGCTTCCTACGAGCAGTACTTC. Translating it yields CSVLLQGASYEQYF.

This clonotype was seen at least ten times. The rearrangement uses TRBV11-2 and TRBJ2-3; perhaps TRBD1 as D (6 bases). V was trimmed by 6 bases and J by 1 base, leaving 14 bases between them. From germline, CDR1 is SGHAT and CDR2 FQNNGV. This CDR3 is 15 amino acids long. Here the CDR3 DNA reads TGTGCCAGCAGTATCCGGGACACCCGCACAGATACGCAGTATTTT. Translated: CASSIRDTRTDTQYF. The entire variable domain, with the rest obtained from reference TRBV11-2 and TRBJ2-3, is as follows: EAGVAQSPRYKIIEKRQSVAFWCNPISGHATLYWYQQILGQGPKLLIQFQNNGVVDDSQLPKDRFSAERLKGVDSTLKIQPAKLEDSAVYLCASSIRDTRTDTQYFGPGTRLTVL.

This clonotype was found a few times. The genes are TRBV6-4 and TRBJ1-1; tentatively, D is TRBD1 (5 bases). The CDR3 extends over 13 amino acids. Trimming took off 6 bases at V and 5 bases at J, with 13 bases between the two ends. From germline, CDR1 is MRHNA and CDR2 SNTAGT. This CDR3 reads CASRANRQTEAFF. In DNA form, the CDR3 reads TGTGCCAGCAGGGCGAACAGACAGACTGAAGCTTTCTTT.

This clonotype was picked up a small number of times. The chain is built from TRBV28 and TRBJ2-2; 8 bases align to TRBD2. Trimming took 1 base from V and 3 from J; bases not matched to a gene: 7. The CDR3 extends over 17 amino acids. CDR1 and CDR2 (germline): MDHEN, SYDVKM. CDR3 nucleotides: TGTGCCAGCAGTTTATTGAGGGTCGGGGGGGACACCGGGGAGCTGTTTTTT. Protein: CASSLLRVGGDTGELFF.

This clonotype showed up just a few times. This rearrangement joins TRBV20-1 to TRBJ1-6, with 7 bases matching TRBD1. The CDR3 spans 14 residues. Germline CDR1 reads DFQATT; CDR2 reads SNEGSKA (reference sequence). The ends lost 6 bases at V and 5 bases at J; junction bases unmatched: 7. For the CDR3, the DNA is TGCAGTGCCCCTATACAGGGGAATAATTCACCCCTCCACTTT. Translated: CSAPIQGNNSPLHF.

This clonotype was seen repeatedly, ten times or more. The chain employs TRBV12-5 and TRBJ2-1; 7 nucleotides agree with TRBD1. Germline CDR1 LGHNT, CDR2 FRNRAP. The CDR3 runs 16 residues. Losses at the gene ends were 8 bases for V and 8 bases for J; bases not matched to a gene: 18. CDR3 coding DNA: TGTGCTAGTAAAGGACCCCCGGGACAAGGGGGCGATGAGCAGTTCTTC. It yields the protein CASKGPPGQGGDEQFF. The whole variable domain, remainder taken from reference TRBV12-5 and TRBJ2-1, is DARVTQTPRHKVTEMGQEVTMRCQPILGHNTVFWYRQTMMQGLELLAYFRNRAPLDDSGMPKDRFSAEMPDATLATLKIQPSEPRDSAVYFCASKGPPGQGGDEQFFGPGTRLTVL.

The chain recombines TRBV2 with TRBJ2-1; TRBD2 aligns across 15 bases. Germline V gene sequence: CDR1 SNHLY, CDR2 FYNNEI. Unmatched junction bases numbered 10, after V lost 7 bases and J lost 9 bases. The length of the CDR3 is 16 residues. The CDR3 nucleotides read TGTGCCAGCAAATACCGGACTAGCGGGAGGGTCGGTGAGCAGTTCTTC. Residues: CASKYRTSGRVGEQFF. Full variable domain (outside the CDR3, taken from reference TRBV2 and TRBJ2-1): EPEVTQTPSHQVTQMGQEVILRCVPISNHLYFYWYRQILGQKVEFLVSFYNNEISEKSEIFDDQFSVERPDGSNFTLKIRSTKLEDSAMYFCASKYRTSGRVGEQFFGPGTRLTVL.

This clonotype has a count of ten or more. The chain carries TRBV2 and TRBJ2-1; 7 bases agree with TRBD2. The CDR3 spans 15 residues. V shed 2 bases and J 0 bases; nucleotides not matched to a gene: 1. Germline CDR1 and CDR2: SNHLY and FYNNEI. DNA for the CDR3: TGTGCCAGCAGTGAATGGACTAGCTCCTACAATGAGCAGTTCTTC. This codes for CASSEWTSSYNEQFF.

This clonotype was seen only a few times. V is TRBV9 and J is TRBJ2-5; 7 nucleotides align to TRBD2. V lost 0 bases to trimming and J lost 2 bases; unmatched junction nucleotides: 1. Germline V lookup: CDR1 SGDLS, CDR2 YYNGEE. CDR3 size: 14 residues. The CDR3 DNA follows: TGTGCCAGCAGCGTAGGGGACTATCAAGAGACCCAGTACTTC. Translating gives CASSVGDYQETQYF. Complete variable domain (other parts from reference TRBV9 and TRBJ2-5): DSGVTQTPKHLITATGQRVTLRCSPRSGDLSVYWYQQSLDQGLQFLIQYYNGEERAKGNILERFSAQQFPDLHSELNLSSLELGDSALYFCASSVGDYQETQYFGPGTRLLVL.

The rearrangement uses TRBV7-3 and TRBJ2-2; 7 bases agree with TRBD1. The CDR3 contains 15 residues. The germline gives CDR1 SGHTA, CDR2 FQGTGA. Losses at the gene ends were 5 bases for V and 4 bases for J; bases not matched to a gene: 7. The CDR3 region is CASSPAGTATGELFF. CDR3 DNA: TGTGCCAGCAGCCCCGCTGGGACAGCCACCGGGGAGCTGTTTTTT.

This clonotype was detected only a few times. A read error may explain this, as a much larger clone is one base away. The chain recombines TRBV12-3 or TRBV12-4 with TRBJ2-7; 7 positions match TRBD1. CDR3 length: 15 residues. CDR3 in amino acids: CASSSDRIPPYELYF. The CDR3 DNA sequence: TGTGCCAGCAGTTCGGACAGGATACCCCCGTACGAGCTGTACTTC.

This clonotype appeared many times. The chain links TRBV20-1 to TRBJ1-1, with TRBD1 identical over 8 bases. Germline V gene lookup returns CDR1 DFQATT and CDR2 SNEGSKA (reference sequence). The CDR3 runs 12 residues. The trim removed 4 bases at V and 13 bases at J, leaving 11 bases unmatched. CDR3 coding DNA: TGCAGTGCTAACGTGGACAGGGCTCCGGATTTCTTT. It specifies CSANVDRAPDFF.

This clonotype came up many times. The V call is TRBV3-1, the J call TRBJ1-5, with D possibly TRBD1 on 5 matching bases. In germline, CDR1 is LGHDT, CDR2 YNNKEL (reference sequence). V was clipped by 1 base and J by 7 bases, with 11 bases between them. The CDR3 totals 14 residues. CDR3 residues: CASSQAVRGQPQHF. In DNA, the CDR3 is TGTGCCAGCAGCCAAGCGGTAAGGGGACAGCCCCAGCATTTT.

This clonotype has only a few counts. The rearrangement uses TRBV29-1 and TRBJ1-4, with no clear D. The germline V and J ends were trimmed by 0 bases and 2 bases, with 7 bases remaining between them. Germline V gene data show CDR1 as SQVTM and CDR2 as ANQGSEA. The CDR3 totals 14 residues. The CDR3 reads CSVEDRSTNEKLFF. The DNA of the CDR3 is TGCAGCGTTGAAGATCGGAGTACTAATGAAAAACTGTTTTTT.

The rearrangement joins TRBV2 to TRBJ2-4, with D possibly being TRBD1 (5 bases). V lost 10 bases to trimming and J lost 5 bases, with 21 bases between them. The CDR3 runs to 15 residues. Germline V lookup: CDR1 SNHLY, CDR2 FYNNEI. The CDR3 nucleotides read TGTGCCACTCCAAGTCAGGGTACCTTGGAAAACATTCAGTACTTC. Its protein product is CATPSQGTLENIQYF.

The V gene is TRBV7-9, the J gene TRBJ2-2, with TRBD2 matching 8 bases. Germline trimming cut 2 bases from V and 4 bases from J; bases unmatched to any gene: 9. In germline, CDR1 is SEHNR, CDR2 FQNEAQ (reference sequence). This CDR3 spans 17 amino acids. CDR3 in amino acids: CASSLFRGSGITGELFF. CDR3 coding DNA: TGTGCCAGCAGCTTATTTCGCGGTAGCGGGATCACCGGGGAGCTGTTTTTT.

The CDR3 here is CASSLGRRREGLYNEQFF. The CDR3 region has the DNA TGTGCCAGCAGCTTGGGTCGTAGGCGGGAGGGCCTCTACAATGAGCAGTTCTTC. The chain couples TRBV5-4 to TRBJ2-1; 9 nucleotides align to TRBD2. Per germline, CDR1 SGHNT and CDR2 YYREEE (reference sequence). Losses at the gene ends were 0 bases for V and 3 bases for J; bases not matched to a gene: 10. The CDR3 is 18 residues long.

The chain employs TRBV30 and TRBJ2-1; 9 bases line up with TRBD2. The V and J ends lost 2 bases and 6 bases, in that order; junction bases with no gene match: 14. Germline CDR1 is GTSNPN and CDR2 is SVGIG (reference sequence). The CDR3 consists of 17 residues. CDR3 nucleotide sequence: TGTGCCTGGAGTTCTCCCAGAATGATAGCGGGAGTCAATGAGCAGTTCTTC. It yields the protein CAWSSPRMIAGVNEQFF.